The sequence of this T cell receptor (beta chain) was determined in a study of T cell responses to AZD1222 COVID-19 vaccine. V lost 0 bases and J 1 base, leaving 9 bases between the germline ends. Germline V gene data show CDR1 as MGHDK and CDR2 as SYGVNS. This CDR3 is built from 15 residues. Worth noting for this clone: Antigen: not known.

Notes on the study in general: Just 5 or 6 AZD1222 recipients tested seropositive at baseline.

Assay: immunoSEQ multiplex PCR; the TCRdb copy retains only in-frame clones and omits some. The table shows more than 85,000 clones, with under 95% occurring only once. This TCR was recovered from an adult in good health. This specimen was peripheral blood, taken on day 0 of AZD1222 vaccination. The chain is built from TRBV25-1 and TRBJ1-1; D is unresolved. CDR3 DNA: TGTGCCAGCAGTGAATATTCCCCAGGGAACACTGAAGCTTTCTTT. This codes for CASSEYSPGNTEAFF.